These 26 T cell receptor beta chains were sequenced from one sample in a study of beta chain features in type 1 diabetes. Every isolated RNA sample was fully reverse transcribed, so sequencing captured expressed TCRB transcripts. TCRdb's copy holds only in-frame clones and misses some; the assay was immunoSEQ multiplex PCR. This table holds around 430,000 clones, 30% found once. The material sequenced was naive CD4+ T cells from blood. The source is a man aged 18 to 30 in good health.

Here the CDR3 DNA reads TGTGCCAGCAGCTTAGCGGTAAATAGCAATCAGCCCCAGCATTTT. This translates into CASSLAVNSNQPQHF. The chain employs TRBV7-2 and TRBJ1-5; D unresolved. Germline V gene lookup returns CDR1 SGHTA and CDR2 FQGNSA. V was cut by 0 bases and J by 0 bases, with 6 bases left in between. This CDR3 spans 15 amino acids.

The genes are TRBV10-3 and TRBJ2-6; D may match TRBD1 or TRBD2 (5 bases each). Germline CDR1 is ENHRY and CDR2 is SYGVKD. This CDR3 is built from 16 residues. The germline V and J ends were trimmed by 8 bases and 0 bases, with 14 bases remaining between them. CDR3 loop: CAIHRDRYSGANVLTF. In nucleotides, the CDR3 is TGTGCCATCCACCGGGACCGCTACTCTGGGGCCAACGTCCTGACTTTC.

This clone was picked up a small number of times. The chain links TRBV7-9 to TRBJ2-3, with D unresolved. Germline V lookup: CDR1 SEHNR, CDR2 FQNEAQ (reference sequence). The V end lost 0 bases, the J end lost 4 bases, and 11 bases lay between the germline ends. The CDR3 loop spans 15 amino acids. CDR3 bases: TGTGCCAGCAGCTTAGCGTCACTCCGACCAGATACGCAGTATTTT. Protein: CASSLASLRPDTQYF.

This clone was seen a handful of times. The chain combines TRBV5-4 with TRBJ2-1; the D gene is possibly TRBD2 (6 bases). V lost 0 bases, J lost 3 bases, and 7 bases lay in between. Germline loops: CDR1 SGHNT, CDR2 YYREEE (reference sequence). This CDR3 is built from 14 residues. The CDR3 coding sequence is TGTGCCAGCAGCTTGGGGGACTTCTACAATGAGCAGTTCTTC. Translation: CASSLGDFYNEQFF. Supplemented by reference TRBV5-4 and TRBJ2-1, the full variable domain reads ETGVTQSPTHLIKTRGQQVTLRCSSQSGHNTVSWYQQALGQGPQFIFQYYREEENGRGNFPPRFSGLQFPNYSSELNVNALELDDSALYLCASSLGDFYNEQFFGPGTRLTVL.

This clone occurred a few times. The J gene is TRBJ1-1, the V gene TRBV30, with no clear D. Germline V CDR1 and CDR2: GTSNPN, SVGIG (reference sequence). This CDR3 contains 14 residues. V was trimmed by 4 bases and J by 0 bases, leaving 12 bases between them. The CDR3 reads CAWKRTTVNTEAFF. The CDR3, as DNA: TGTGCCTGGAAGAGGACCACGGTGAACACTGAAGCTTTCTTT.

The genes are TRBV7-9 and TRBJ2-5; TRBD2 aligns across 8 bases. Germline lookup yields CDR1 SEHNR and CDR2 FQNEAQ (reference sequence). The CDR3 is made up of 15 amino acids. V was pared by 4 bases and J by 7 bases, with 11 bases of the junction left unmatched. DNA for the CDR3: TGTGCCAGCAGCTCCGCGGGGGGCCCCAGAGGGACCCAGTACTTC. This encodes CASSSAGGPRGTQYF.

This clone was seen only a few times. J is TRBJ1-4 and V is TRBV30, with D unclear. V gave up 7 bases and J gave up 6 bases, with 9 bases separating them. Per germline, CDR1 GTSNPN and CDR2 SVGIG (reference sequence). The CDR3 runs 11 residues. Here the CDR3 reads CASKLDEKLFF. The CDR3, as DNA: TGTGCCTCGAAACTGGATGAAAAACTGTTTTTT.

This clone came up once. The chain links TRBV4-3 to TRBJ2-3; tentative D call: TRBD1 (6 bases). Trimming took off 4 bases at V and 4 bases at J, with 21 bases between the two ends. Germline CDR1 and CDR2: LGHNA and YSLEER. The length of the CDR3 is 17 residues. CDR3 region: CASSLGQSGLGADTQYF. The CDR3 DNA follows: TGCGCCAGCAGCCTCGGACAGTCTGGACTGGGAGCAGATACGCAGTATTTT.

The gene calls are TRBV7-2 and TRBJ2-3, with D tentatively TRBD2 (5 bases). Trimming pared 5 bases from V and 0 bases from J, leaving 9 bases between. The CDR3 consists of 14 residues. The germline CDR1 and CDR2 sequences are SGHTA and FQGNSA. The CDR3 bases are TGTGCCAGCAGCCGGACTGCAAGCACAGATACGCAGTATTTT. This translates into CASSRTASTDTQYF.

The chain is built from TRBV30 and TRBJ1-3, with D possibly TRBD1 on 5 matching bases. The V gene lost 8 bases and the J gene lost 4 bases, with 12 bases spanning the gap. Germline V gives CDR1 GTSNPN, CDR2 SVGIG (reference sequence). The CDR3 runs 12 residues. Here the CDR3 DNA reads TGTGCCGGACGACAGTTCGGAAACACCATATATTTT. Amino acids: CAGRQFGNTIYF.

The chain links TRBV19 to TRBJ2-7; D unclear. From germline, CDR1 is LNHDA and CDR2 SQIVND (reference sequence). The CDR3 loop spans 12 amino acids. The V and J ends lost 4 bases and 6 bases respectively, with 10 bases between them. The CDR3 reads CASSSSPSEQYF. The CDR3 DNA reads as TGTGCCAGTAGTAGCAGTCCCTCCGAGCAGTACTTC.

This clone occurred a few times. This chain joins TRBV9 and TRBJ2-1; D remains ambiguous. V lost 4 bases and J lost 0, with 14 bases in between. Per germline, CDR1 SGDLS and CDR2 YYNGEE. This CDR3 is 16 amino acids long. The CDR3: CASSPLAVSSYNEQFF. The CDR3 DNA sequence: TGTGCCAGCAGCCCCTTGGCGGTAAGCTCCTACAATGAGCAGTTCTTC.

This sequence joins TRBV30 and TRBJ1-2, with D possibly being TRBD1 (6 bases). CDR1 is GTSNPN and CDR2 is SVGIG in the germline V gene (reference sequence). CDR3 length: 16 amino acids. V lost 7 bases, J lost 0 bases, and 21 bases lay in between. CDR3 nucleotides: TGTGCCTCGAACGGGTGGACAGCAAGACCTAACTATGGCTACACCTTC. It is translated as CASNGWTARPNYGYTF.

This clone showed up just a few times. This chain connects TRBV6-1 to TRBJ2-5; TRBD2 aligns across 7 bases. Germline-derived CDR1 and CDR2 are MNHNS and SASEGT. Trimming took 0 bases from V and 1 from J; bases not matched to a gene: 5. There are 16 residues in the CDR3. The CDR3 sequence: CASSEAVLAVQETQYF. Here the CDR3 DNA reads TGTGCCAGCAGTGAAGCTGTCCTAGCGGTCCAAGAGACCCAGTACTTC.

There are a few counts of this clone. The chain couples TRBV5-6 to TRBJ2-1; 8 bases are shared with TRBD2. The V gene's germline CDR1 is SGHDT and CDR2 YYEEEE. The CDR3 extends over 15 amino acids. V was pared by 4 bases and J by 0 bases, with 3 bases of the junction left unmatched. The CDR3, as DNA: TGTGCCAGCAGCAAGAGCGGGAGCTCCTACAATGAGCAGTTCTTC. This gives the protein CASSKSGSSYNEQFF.

The V and J genes are TRBV18 and TRBJ1-2; the D gene is possibly TRBD1 (6 bases). The CDR3 has 12 residues. The V end lost 3 bases, the J end lost 6 bases, and 8 bases lay between the germline ends. From germline, CDR1 is KGHSH and CDR2 LQKENI. The DNA for the CDR3 is TGTGCCAGCTCACCTCGACAGGATGGCTACACCTTC. It is translated as CASSPRQDGYTF.

This clone showed up just once. The V and J genes are TRBV30 and TRBJ2-6, with D hard to call. CDR1 GTSNPN and CDR2 SVGIG come from the germline V gene (reference sequence). The germline V and J ends were trimmed by 2 bases and 1 base, with 3 bases remaining between them. The CDR3 sequence is 13 residues long. CDR3 sequence: CAWSRSGANVLTF. The CDR3 DNA follows: TGTGCCTGGAGTAGGTCTGGGGCCAACGTCCTGACTTTC.

This clone was detected only a few times. Written as DNA, the CDR3 is TGTGCCAGCAGCTCAGACAGGGGGACTGGAAACACCATATATTTT. Protein sequence: CASSSDRGTGNTIYF. The V call is TRBV7-9, the J call TRBJ1-3, with 9 bases that match TRBD1. Unmatched junction bases numbered 3, after V lost 4 bases and J lost 2 bases. Per the germline V gene, CDR1 is SEHNR and CDR2 is FQNEAQ (reference sequence). The CDR3 contains 15 residues.

This clone showed up just a few times. The genes are TRBV29-1 and TRBJ1-2, with D perhaps matching TRBD1 (5 bases). Germline V CDR1 and CDR2: SQVTM, ANQGSEA. The CDR3 length is 11 residues. Trimming took 3 bases from V and 7 from J, leaving 9 bases between them. DNA of the CDR3: TGCAGCGTTGAGACAGATCCTGGCTACACCTTC. Its translation is CSVETDPGYTF.

J is TRBJ1-2 and V is TRBV30; maybe TRBD1 (5 bases). Trimming shortened V by 3 bases and J by 6 bases, and 11 bases separated the two germline ends. Germline V lookup: CDR1 GTSNPN, CDR2 SVGIG (reference sequence). The length of the CDR3 is 12 residues. CDR3 amino acids: CAWRPGPNGYTF. The DNA of the CDR3 is TGTGCCTGGAGGCCAGGGCCTAATGGCTACACCTTC.

This CDR3 is CASRQAVGWPQHF. The CDR3, as DNA: TGTGCCAGCAGACAGGCCGTGGGGTGGCCCCAGCATTTT. This chain uses TRBV6-1 with TRBJ1-5, with D possibly matching TRBD1 (5 bases). V was clipped by 6 bases and J by 9 bases, with 15 bases between them. The CDR3 loop spans 13 amino acids. Germline CDR1 reads MNHNS; CDR2 reads SASEGT.

This chain links TRBV27 with TRBJ2-5; maybe TRBD1 (6 bases). Germline CDR1 and CDR2: MNHEY and SMNVEV (reference sequence). Trimming pared 1 base from V and 2 bases from J, leaving 8 bases between. The CDR3 runs to 14 residues. The CDR3: CASSLLDSQETQYF. DNA for the CDR3: TGTGCCAGCAGTTTATTGGACAGTCAAGAGACCCAGTACTTC.

This chain uses TRBV5-1 with TRBJ2-3; no clear D gene. Per the germline V gene, CDR1 is SGHRS and CDR2 is YFSETQ. Trimming stripped 4 bases from V and 6 bases from J, with 15 bases between. The CDR3 spans 14 residues. CDR3 coding DNA: TGCGCCAGCAGCCTATCGGGCCCCTACGATACGCAGTATTTT. It yields the protein CASSLSGPYDTQYF.

This rearrangement joins TRBV28 to TRBJ2-4; 7 bases match TRBD1. CDR3 size: 14 residues. Unmatched junction bases numbered 8, after V lost 5 bases and J lost 7 bases. Germline CDR1 and CDR2: MDHEN and SYDVKM. Here the CDR3 DNA reads TGTGCCAGCAGTCCCCCGGGACAGCGGAACATTCAGTACTTC. It yields the protein CASSPPGQRNIQYF.

The chain carries TRBV13 and TRBJ2-1; 8 bases align to TRBD2. CDR1 is PRHDT, CDR2 FYEKMQ, per germline (reference sequence). The V gene end was trimmed by 3 bases and the J gene end by 0 bases; junction bases not matched to a gene: 4. The CDR3 extends over 16 amino acids. Written as DNA, the CDR3 is TGTGCCAGCAGCTTCCGACTAGCGCGCTCCTACAATGAGCAGTTCTTC. Protein sequence: CASSFRLARSYNEQFF. Full variable domain (missing parts from reference TRBV13 and TRBJ2-1): AAGVIQSPRHLIKEKRETATLKCYPIPRHDTVYWYQQGPGQDPQFLISFYEKMQSDKGSIPDRFSAQQFSDYHSELNMSSLELGDSALYFCASSFRLARSYNEQFFGPGTRLTVL.

V is TRBV9 and J is TRBJ2-2; weak D call: TRBD1 (5 bases). Germline lookup yields CDR1 SGDLS and CDR2 YYNGEE. Trimming left V 0 bases short and J 8 bases short, with 11 bases between. CDR3 size: 14 residues. DNA of the CDR3: TGTGCCAGCAGCGTAGGACAGTCCCGAGGGGAGCTGTTTTTT. This sequence encodes CASSVGQSRGELFF.